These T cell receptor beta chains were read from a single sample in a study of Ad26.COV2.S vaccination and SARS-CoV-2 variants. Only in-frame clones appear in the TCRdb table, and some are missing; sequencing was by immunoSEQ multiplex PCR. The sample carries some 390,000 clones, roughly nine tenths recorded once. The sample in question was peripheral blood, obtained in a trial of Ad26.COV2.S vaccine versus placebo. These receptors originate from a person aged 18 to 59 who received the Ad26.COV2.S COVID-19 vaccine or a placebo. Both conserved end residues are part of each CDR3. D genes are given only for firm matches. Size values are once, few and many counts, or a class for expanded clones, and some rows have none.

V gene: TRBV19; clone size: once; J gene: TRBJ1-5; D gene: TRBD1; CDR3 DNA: TGTGCCAGTAGGTCGACAGGGTTGAGCAATCAGCCCCAGCATTTT; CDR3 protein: CASRSTGLSNQPQHF
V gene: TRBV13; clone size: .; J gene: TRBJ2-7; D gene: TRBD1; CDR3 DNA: TGTGCCAGCAGCTCAGGGGACAGTAACGAGCAGTACTTC; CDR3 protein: CASSSGDSNEQYF
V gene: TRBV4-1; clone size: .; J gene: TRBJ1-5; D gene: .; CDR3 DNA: TGCGCCAGCAGCTCAGGGGCGGGTCAGCCCCAGCATTTT; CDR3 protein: CASSSGAGQPQHF
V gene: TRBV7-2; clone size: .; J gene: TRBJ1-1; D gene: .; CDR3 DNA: TGTGCCAGCAGCTTAGCGGGGTGGAAAACTGAAGCTTTCTTT; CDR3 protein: CASSLAGWKTEAFF
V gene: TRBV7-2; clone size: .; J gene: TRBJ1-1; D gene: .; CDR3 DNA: TGTGCCAGCAGCTTACAAGGCCGGGGGATGGGGAACACTGAAGCTTTCTTT; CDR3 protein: CASSLQGRGMGNTEAFF
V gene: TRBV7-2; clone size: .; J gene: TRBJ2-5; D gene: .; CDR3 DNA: TGTGCCAGCAGCCCTTCCCCATGGGGGGACCAAGAGACCCAGTACTTC; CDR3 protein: CASSPSPWGDQETQYF
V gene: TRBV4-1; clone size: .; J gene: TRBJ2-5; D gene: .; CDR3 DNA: TGCGCCAGCAGCCAAGTCACAGAGACCCAGTACTTC; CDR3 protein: CASSQVTETQYF
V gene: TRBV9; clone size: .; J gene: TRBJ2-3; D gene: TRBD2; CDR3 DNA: TGTGCCAGCAGCACCCGGACTAGCGGCCCAACCCCAACGCAGTATTTT; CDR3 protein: CASSTRTSGPTPTQYF
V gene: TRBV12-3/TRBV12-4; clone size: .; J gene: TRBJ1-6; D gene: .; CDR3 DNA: TGTGCCAGCAGTTCAGGGTGGGATTCACCCCTCCACTTT; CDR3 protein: CASSSGWDSPLHF
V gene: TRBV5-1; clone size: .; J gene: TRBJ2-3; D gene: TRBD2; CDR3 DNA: TGCGCCAGCAGCACAAGGACTAGTGGGTCCCCTACAGATACGCAGTATTTT; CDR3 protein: CASSTRTSGSPTDTQYF
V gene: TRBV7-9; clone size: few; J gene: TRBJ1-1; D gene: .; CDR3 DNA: TGTGCCAGCAGCCCCGAAACAGGGCCTGAAGCTTTCTTT; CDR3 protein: CASSPETGPEAFF
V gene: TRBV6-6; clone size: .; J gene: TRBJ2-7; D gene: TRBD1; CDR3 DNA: TGTGCCAGCAGTACGCGGGACAGGGGGTTCCACGAGCAGTACTTC; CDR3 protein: CASSTRDRGFHEQYF
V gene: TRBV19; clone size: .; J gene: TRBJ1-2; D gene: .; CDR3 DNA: TGTGCCAGTAGCAGCGAGCTATTAGTGGATGGCTACACCTTC; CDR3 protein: CASSSELLVDGYTF
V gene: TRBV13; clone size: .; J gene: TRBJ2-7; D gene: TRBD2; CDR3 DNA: TGTGCCAGCAGCTCAGCGGGGAAGTCCTACGAGCAGTACTTC; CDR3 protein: CASSSAGKSYEQYF
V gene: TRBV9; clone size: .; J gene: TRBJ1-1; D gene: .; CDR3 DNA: TGTGCCAGCAGAGGGACAAATCCCTCGAACACTGAAGCTTTCTTT; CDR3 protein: CASRGTNPSNTEAFF
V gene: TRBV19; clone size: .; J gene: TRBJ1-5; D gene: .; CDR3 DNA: TGTGCCAGTACACCCAGCGAAGGCAATCAGCCCCAGCATTTT; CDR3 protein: CASTPSEGNQPQHF
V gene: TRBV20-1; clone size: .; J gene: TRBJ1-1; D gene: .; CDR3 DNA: TGCAGTGCTAGTCGGGGGAAGGGGACTGAAGCTTTCTTT; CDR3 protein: CSASRGKGTEAFF
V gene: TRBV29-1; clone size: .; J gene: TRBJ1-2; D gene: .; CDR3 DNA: TGCAGCGTTACCTACGGGGGGGGCTACACCTTC; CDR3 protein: CSVTYGGGYTF
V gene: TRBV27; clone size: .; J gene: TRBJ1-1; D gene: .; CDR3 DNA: TGTGCCAGCAGCCGCCAGCAGGCCGTGATGAACACTGAAGCTTTCTTT; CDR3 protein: CASSRQQAVMNTEAFF
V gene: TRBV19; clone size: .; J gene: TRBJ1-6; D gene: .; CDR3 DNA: TGTGCCAGTAGTACGGGACCCGGCTTTGGTTCACCCCTCCACTTT; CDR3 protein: CASSTGPGFGSPLHF
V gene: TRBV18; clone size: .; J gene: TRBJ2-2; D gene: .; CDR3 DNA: TGTGCCAGCTCACCAGTCGGAGACACGAACACCGGGGAGCTGTTTTTT; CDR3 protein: CASSPVGDTNTGELFF
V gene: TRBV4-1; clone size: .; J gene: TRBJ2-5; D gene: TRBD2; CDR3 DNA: TGCGCCAGCAGCCAAGTAGCGGGCCCAGAGACCCAGTACTTC; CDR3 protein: CASSQVAGPETQYF
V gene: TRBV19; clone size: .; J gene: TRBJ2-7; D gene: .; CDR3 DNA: TGTGCCAGTAGTATCGGGGGGCTCTACTACGAGCAGTACTTC; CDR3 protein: CASSIGGLYYEQYF
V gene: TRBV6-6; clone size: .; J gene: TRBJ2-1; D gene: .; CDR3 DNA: TGTGCCAGCAGTCCAGGGGCCTACTCCTACAATGAGCAGTTCTTC; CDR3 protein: CASSPGAYSYNEQFF